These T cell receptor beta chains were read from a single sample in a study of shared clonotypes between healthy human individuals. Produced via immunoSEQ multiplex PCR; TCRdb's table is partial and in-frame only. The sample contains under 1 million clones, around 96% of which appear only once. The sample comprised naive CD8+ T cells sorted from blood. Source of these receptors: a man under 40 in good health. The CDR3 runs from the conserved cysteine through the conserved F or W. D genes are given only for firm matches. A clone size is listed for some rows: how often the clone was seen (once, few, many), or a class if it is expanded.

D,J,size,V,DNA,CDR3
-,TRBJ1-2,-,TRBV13,TGTGCCAGCAGCTTAGGACTTAAGACAGTCACCTTC,CASSLGLKTVTF
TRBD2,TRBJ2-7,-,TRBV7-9,TGTGCCAGCAGCACCCCCGGGACTACCAGCTCCTACGAGCAGTACTTC,CASSTPGTTSSYEQYF
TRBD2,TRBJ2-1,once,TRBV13,TGTGCCAGCAGCGGGACTAGCGGGAGGTACAATGAGCAGTTCTTC,CASSGTSGRYNEQFF
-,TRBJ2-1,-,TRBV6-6,TGTGCCAGCAGCAGAGACGGGAATGAGCAGTTCTTC,CASSRDGNEQFF
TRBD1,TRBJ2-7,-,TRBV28,TGTGCCAGCACCTGGACAGGGGAGGCCTACGAGCAGTACTTC,CASTWTGEAYEQYF
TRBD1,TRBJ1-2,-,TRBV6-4,TGTGCCAGCAGTGAGGGGGGGACAGGATATGGCTACACCTTC,CASSEGGTGYGYTF
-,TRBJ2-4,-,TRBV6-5,TGTGCCAGCAGTTACAGAGGGGCGGCCAAAAACATTCAGTACTTC,CASSYRGAAKNIQYF
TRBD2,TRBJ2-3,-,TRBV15,TGTGCCACCAGCAGAGGACTAGCGGGAATGGATACGCAGTATTTT,CATSRGLAGMDTQYF
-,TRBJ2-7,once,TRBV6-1,TGTGCCTCGAGATCCTACGAGCAGTACTTC,CASRSYEQYF
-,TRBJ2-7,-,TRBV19,TGTGCCAGTACCTCATCAGCGTACGAGCAGTACTTC,CASTSSAYEQYF
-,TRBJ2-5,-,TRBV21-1,TGTGCCAGCAGCAAAGAGGGTAGAGACGAGACCCAGTACTTC,CASSKEGRDETQYF
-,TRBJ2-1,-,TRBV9,TGTGCCAGCAGCGTAGATCGGGGAAGTAGGGATGAGCAGTTCTTC,CASSVDRGSRDEQFF
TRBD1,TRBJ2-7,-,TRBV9,TGTGCCAGCAGCGTTACAGGGGGCGCCCACGAGCAGTACTTC,CASSVTGGAHEQYF
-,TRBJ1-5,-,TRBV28,TGTGCCAGCAGCCAAGATAGCAATCAGCCCCAGCATTTT,CASSQDSNQPQHF
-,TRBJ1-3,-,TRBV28,TGTGCCAGCAGTTTTAGCCAGACCGACGGAAACACCATATATTTT,CASSFSQTDGNTIYF
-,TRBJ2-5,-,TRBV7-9,TGTGCGGTGCGGGACACGAGGAAGTCTAAAGAGACCCAGTACTTC,CAVRDTRKSKETQYF
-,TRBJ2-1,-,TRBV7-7,TGTGCTAGCAGCTTATCTGGGAGTTACAATGAGCAGTTCTTC,CASSLSGSYNEQFF
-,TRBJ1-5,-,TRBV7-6,TGTGCCAGCAGCCCTGGTGGACAGTCCCTCAATCAGCCCCAGCATTTT,CASSPGGQSLNQPQHF
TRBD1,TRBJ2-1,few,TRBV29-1,TGCAGCGTTATAGAGGGACAGTACAATGAGCAGTTCTTC,CSVIEGQYNEQFF
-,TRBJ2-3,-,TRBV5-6,TGTGCCAGCAGCTTGGTGGGGTATAGCACAGATACGCAGTATTTT,CASSLVGYSTDTQYF
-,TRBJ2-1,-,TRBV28,TGTGCCAGCAGTCGCCGACAGTCCGGTGAGCAGTTCTTC,CASSRRQSGEQFF
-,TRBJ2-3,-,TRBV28,TGTGCCAGCAGTATCGTTCCTAGCTCTAGCACAGATACGCAGTATTTT,CASSIVPSSSTDTQYF
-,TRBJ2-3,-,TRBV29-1,TGCAGCGTTGTTTGGGCGGGGGCTGGAGATACGCAGTATTTT,CSVVWAGAGDTQYF
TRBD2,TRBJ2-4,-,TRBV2,TGTGCCAGCAGTGGTATCCCGGGGGGAGGTGAGGCCAAAAACATTCAGTACTTC,CASSGIPGGGEAKNIQYF
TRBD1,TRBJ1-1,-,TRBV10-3,TGTGCCATCAATGACGGACAGGGCATGAACACTGAAGCTTTCTTT,CAINDGQGMNTEAFF
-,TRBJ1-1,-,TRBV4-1,TGCGCCAGCAGCCAAGTCGGACAGAACACTGAAGCTTTCTTT,CASSQVGQNTEAFF
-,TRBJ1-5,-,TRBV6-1,TGTGCCAGCAGTGCTACACAGGAGAGCAATCAGCCCCAGCATTTT,CASSATQESNQPQHF
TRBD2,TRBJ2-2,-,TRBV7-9,TGTGCCAGCAGCCCCGGGACTAGCGGGTACACCGGGGAGCTGTTTTTT,CASSPGTSGYTGELFF
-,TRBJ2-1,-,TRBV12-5,TGTGCTAGTGGTCACGACCTTGACTCCTACAATGAGCAGTTCTTC,CASGHDLDSYNEQFF
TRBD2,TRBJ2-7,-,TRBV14,TGTGCCAGCAGCCCATCGGGAGGGCCGGGTGCTCGGGAGCAGTACTTC,CASSPSGGPGAREQYF
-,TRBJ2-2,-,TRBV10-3,TGTGCCATCAGTGAGTCCCGGACACCTCCCGGGGAGCTGTTTTTT,CAISESRTPPGELFF
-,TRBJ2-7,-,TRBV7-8,TGTGCCAGCAGCTACCGGGCCCTGAGCTCCTACGAGCAGTACTTC,CASSYRALSSYEQYF
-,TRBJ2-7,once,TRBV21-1,TGTGCCAGCAGCAAATGGAGACCTAGAGCGACCTACGAGCAGTACTTC,CASSKWRPRATYEQYF
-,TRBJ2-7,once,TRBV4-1,TGCGCCAGCAGCCTAAGGGGAGAATCGTGGGAGCAGTACTTC,CASSLRGESWEQYF
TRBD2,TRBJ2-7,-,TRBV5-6,TGTGCCAGCAGCTTGGGCAGGACTAGCGGGATTTCCTACGAGCAGTACTTC,CASSLGRTSGISYEQYF
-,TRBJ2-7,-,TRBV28,TGTGCCAGCAGTTTGAACAGAAAGGCCTACGAGCAGTACTTC,CASSLNRKAYEQYF
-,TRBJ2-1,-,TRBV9,TGTGCCAGCAGCGTAGGAGGTAGCGCAAGCTCCTACAATGAGCAGTTCTTC,CASSVGGSASSYNEQFF
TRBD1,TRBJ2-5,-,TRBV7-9,TGTGCCAGCAGCTCGACAGGGCCAGAGACCCAGTACTTC,CASSSTGPETQYF
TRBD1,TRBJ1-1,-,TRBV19,TGTGCCAGCCGGACAGGCGGGAACACTGAAGCTTTCTTT,CASRTGGNTEAFF
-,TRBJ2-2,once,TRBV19,TGTGCCAGTAGTATTCTTAGCGGAGTCAACACCGGGGAGCTGTTTTTT,CASSILSGVNTGELFF
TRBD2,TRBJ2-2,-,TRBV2,TGTGCCAGCAGTCCCGGACTAGCGGGTAACACCGGGGAGCTGTTTTTT,CASSPGLAGNTGELFF
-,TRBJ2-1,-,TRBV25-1,TGTGCCAGCAGTGTAAACAATGAGCAGTTCTTC,CASSVNNEQFF
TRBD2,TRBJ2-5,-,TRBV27,TGTGCCAGCAGTTTTGAGGCTAGCGGCCAAGAGACCCAGTACTTC,CASSFEASGQETQYF
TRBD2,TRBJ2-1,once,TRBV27,TGTGCCAGCAGTTTTAGCGGGGCGGGTGAGCAGTTCTTC,CASSFSGAGEQFF
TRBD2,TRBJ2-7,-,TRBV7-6,TGTGCCAGCAGCTTTAGCGGGAGAGGCGAGCAGTACTTC,CASSFSGRGEQYF
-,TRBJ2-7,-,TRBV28,TGTGCCAGCAGTCCCTTGGTCGAGAACGAGCAGTACTTC,CASSPLVENEQYF
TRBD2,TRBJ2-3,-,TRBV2,TGTGCCAGCGGGAGGGAATGGGATACGCAGTATTTT,CASGREWDTQYF
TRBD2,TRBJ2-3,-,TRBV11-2,TGTGCCAGCAGCTCGCCGACTAGCGACCACACAGATACGCAGTATTTT,CASSSPTSDHTDTQYF
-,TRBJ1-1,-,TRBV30,TGTGCCTGGAGTGAAGTAGATAGGGACGCCACTGAAGCTTTCTTT,CAWSEVDRDATEAFF
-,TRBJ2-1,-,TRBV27,TGTGCCAGCAGTTATCGACGGACATCTAGCAATGAGCAGTTCTTC,CASSYRRTSSNEQFF
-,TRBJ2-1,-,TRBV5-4,TGTGCCAGCAGCTTGGACGAGAAACTATCGGATGAGCAGTTCTTC,CASSLDEKLSDEQFF
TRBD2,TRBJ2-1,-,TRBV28,TGTGCCAGCAGCCTAGCGGAGATGTCGTACAATGAGCAGTTCTTC,CASSLAEMSYNEQFF